This T cell receptor beta chain was recovered during a study of cytomegalovirus exposure and HLA in healthy donors. The V segment lost 3 bases and the J segment 6 bases; nucleotides outside the gene matches: 12. This CDR3 has 16 residues. Germline V lookup: CDR1 MNHEY, CDR2 SMNVEV (reference sequence). Points from the study as a whole: The sole available immune exposure information was CMV serostatus. Many donors carried some public TCRs, although rarity characterized most TCR sequences. In a later analysis, TCR beta V- and J-gene trimming was associated with a missense DCLRE1C variant. An assumption of roughly uniform sequencing depth across donors underlay the presence/absence analyses.

Worth noting for this clone: Its antigen is unknown.

The PCR ran on 60 Vbeta and 13 Jbeta primers. TCRdb keeps only in-frame clones here, not all; method: immunoSEQ multiplex PCR. Among roughly 92,000 clones listed, 81% were seen once. The gene calls are TRBV27 and TRBJ2-7, with TRBD2 identical over 9 bases. Source material: PBMCs. The sequence came from a woman in her 70s in good health and CMV-seropositive. The CDR3 region has the DNA TGTGCCAGCAGTTTCCTCGTAAGAGGCGGGAGGGGCGAGCAGTACTTC. It specifies CASSFLVRGGRGEQYF.